The table lists the clone carrying this T cell receptor (beta chain) with a count of one. Time point meaning: baseline pretreatment blood. Regarding treatment: 15 Gy SBRT to primary tumor, nephrectomy 4 weeks later. Assay used: immunoSEQ multiplex PCR; TCRdb lists only in-frame clones, some missing. The sample contains 150,000 or so clones, over 75% of which appear only once. These data belong to a study of radiation and T cells in renal cell carcinoma. The germline V gene has CDR1 MRHNA and CDR2 SNTAGT. V was clipped by 9 bases and J by 0 bases, with 10 bases between them. The CDR3 is 13 residues long.

V gene TRBV6-4 combines with J gene TRBJ2-3, with D uncertain. Sequencing used blood, obtained from a patient whose treatment included radiotherapy and nephrectomy. The sequence was obtained from a woman aged 50 to 65 with renal cell carcinoma. The CDR3 loop reads CASSTASTDTQYF. As DNA, the CDR3 is TGTGCCAGTTCAACGGCTAGCACAGATACGCAGTATTTT.